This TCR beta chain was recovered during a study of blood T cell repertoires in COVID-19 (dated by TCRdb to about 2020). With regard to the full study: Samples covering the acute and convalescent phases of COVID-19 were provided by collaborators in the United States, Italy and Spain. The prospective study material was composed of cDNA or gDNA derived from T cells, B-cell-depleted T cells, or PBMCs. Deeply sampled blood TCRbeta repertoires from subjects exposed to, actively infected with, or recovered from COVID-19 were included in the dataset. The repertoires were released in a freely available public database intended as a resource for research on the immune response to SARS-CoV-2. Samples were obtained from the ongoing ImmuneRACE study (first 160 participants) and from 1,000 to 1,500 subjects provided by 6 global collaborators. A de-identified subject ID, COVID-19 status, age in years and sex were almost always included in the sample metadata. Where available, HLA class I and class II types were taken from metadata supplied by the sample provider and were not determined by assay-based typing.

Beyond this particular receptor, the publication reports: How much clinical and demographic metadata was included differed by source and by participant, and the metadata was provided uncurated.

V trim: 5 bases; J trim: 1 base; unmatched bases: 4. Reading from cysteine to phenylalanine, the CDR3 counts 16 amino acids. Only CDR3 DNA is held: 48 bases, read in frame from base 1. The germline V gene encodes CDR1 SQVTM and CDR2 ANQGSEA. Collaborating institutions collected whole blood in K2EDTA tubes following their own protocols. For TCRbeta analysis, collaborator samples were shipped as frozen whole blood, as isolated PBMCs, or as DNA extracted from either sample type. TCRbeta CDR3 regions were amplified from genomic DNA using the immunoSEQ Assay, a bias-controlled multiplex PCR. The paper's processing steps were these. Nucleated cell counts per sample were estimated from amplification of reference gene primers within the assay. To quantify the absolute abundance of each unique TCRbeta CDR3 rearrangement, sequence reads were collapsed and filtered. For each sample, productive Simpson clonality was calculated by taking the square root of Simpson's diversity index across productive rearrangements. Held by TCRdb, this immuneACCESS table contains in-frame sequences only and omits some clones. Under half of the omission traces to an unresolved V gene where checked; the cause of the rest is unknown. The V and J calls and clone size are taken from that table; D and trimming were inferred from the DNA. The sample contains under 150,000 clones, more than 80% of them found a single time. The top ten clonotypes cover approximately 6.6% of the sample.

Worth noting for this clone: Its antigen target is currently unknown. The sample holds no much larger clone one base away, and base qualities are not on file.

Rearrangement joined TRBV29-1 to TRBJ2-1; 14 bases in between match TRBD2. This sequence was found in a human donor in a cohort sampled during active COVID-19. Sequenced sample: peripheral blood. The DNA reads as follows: TGCAGCGTTCGGACTAGCGGGGGGAATTCCTACAATGAGCAGTTCTTC. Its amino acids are CSVRTSGGNSYNEQFF.